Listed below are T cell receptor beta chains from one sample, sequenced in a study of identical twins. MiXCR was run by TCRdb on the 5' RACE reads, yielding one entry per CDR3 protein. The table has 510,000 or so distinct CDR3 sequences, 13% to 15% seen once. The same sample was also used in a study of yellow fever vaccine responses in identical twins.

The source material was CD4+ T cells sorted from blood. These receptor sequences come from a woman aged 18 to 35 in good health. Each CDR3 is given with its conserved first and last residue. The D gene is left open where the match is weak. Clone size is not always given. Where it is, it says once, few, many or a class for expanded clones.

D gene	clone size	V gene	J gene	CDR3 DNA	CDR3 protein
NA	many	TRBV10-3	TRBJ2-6	TGTGCCATCAGTGAGGACAGTGGGCAGACTGGGGCCAACGTCCTGACTTTC	CAISEDSGQTGANVLTF
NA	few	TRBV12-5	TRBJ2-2	TGTGCTAGTCAGGAGGGGGCGCACACCGGGGAGCTGTTTTTT	CASQEGAHTGELFF
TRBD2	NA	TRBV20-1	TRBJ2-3	TGCAGTGCTAGACTAGCGGGGGGGCTAGATACGCAGTATTTT	CSARLAGGLDTQYF
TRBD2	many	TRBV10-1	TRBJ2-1	TGCGCCAGCAGTGAGTCGACGGGGCGGGAGGGAAAAAGCTCCTACAATGAGCAGTTCTTC	CASSESTGREGKSSYNEQFF
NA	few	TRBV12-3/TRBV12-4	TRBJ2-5	TGTGCCAGCAGTCGCGACCCCCCCGGAATTTCAGAGACCCAGTACTTC	CASSRDPPGISETQYF
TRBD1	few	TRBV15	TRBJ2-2	TGTGCCACCAGCGCTAGGGACAGAGGGACCGGGGAGCTGTTTTTT	CATSARDRGTGELFF
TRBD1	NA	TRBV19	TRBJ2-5	TGTGCCAGTAGTACCCCGGGACAGGGCGTCCGGGAGACCCAGTACTTC	CASSTPGQGVRETQYF
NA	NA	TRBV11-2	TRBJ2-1	TGTGCCAGCAGCATAGGCCCGAGAGCGGCCTCAATAGGGAATGAGCAGTTCTTC	CASSIGPRAASIGNEQFF
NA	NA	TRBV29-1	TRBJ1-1	TGCAGCGTTGTAGAGGGATACACTGAAGCTTTCTTT	CSVVEGYTEAFF
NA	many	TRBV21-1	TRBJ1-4	TGTGCCAGCAGCAAAGACAGAAAACTGTTTTTT	CASSKDRKLFF
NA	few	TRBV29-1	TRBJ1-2	TGCAGCGTTGGGGAGTATGGCTACACCTTC	CSVGEYGYTF
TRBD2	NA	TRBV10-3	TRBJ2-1	TGTGCCATCAGTGAGAGCGGGGGGGCCCTTGAGCAGTTCTTC	CAISESGGALEQFF
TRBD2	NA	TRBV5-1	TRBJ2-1	TGCGCCAGCAGGGGGGTTAGCGGGAGCTCTGAGCAGTTCTTC	CASRGVSGSSEQFF
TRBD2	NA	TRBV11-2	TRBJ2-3	TGTGCCACCCGACTAGCGGGGTTTGGAGATACGCAGTATTTT	CATRLAGFGDTQYF
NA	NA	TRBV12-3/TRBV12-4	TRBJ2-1	TGTGCCAGCAGCCGAACAGGGAGCCGGACCTCCTACAATGAGCAGTTCTTC	CASSRTGSRTSYNEQFF
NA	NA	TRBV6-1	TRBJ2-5	TGTGCCAGCAGGCTCCCCAAGCAAGAGACCCAGTACTTC	CASRLPKQETQYF
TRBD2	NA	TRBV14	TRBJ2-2	TGTGCCAGCAGGCAAGGGAGTTTCTTGACTAGCGGGAGCGCCGGGGAGCTGTTTTTT	CASRQGSFLTSGSAGELFF
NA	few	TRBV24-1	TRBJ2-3	TGTGCCACCAGTGGAGGGACCACAGATACGCAGTATTTT	CATSGGTTDTQYF
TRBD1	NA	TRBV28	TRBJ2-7	TGTGCCACCGAGACAGGGGGCTACGACGAGCAGTACTTC	CATETGGYDEQYF
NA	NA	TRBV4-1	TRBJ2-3	TGCGCCAGCAGCCAAGATGGGATATACACAGATACGCAGTATTTT	CASSQDGIYTDTQYF
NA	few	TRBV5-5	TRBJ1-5	TGTGCCAGCAGCTTGGGGCCGTCTAGCAATCAGCCCCAGCATTTT	CASSLGPSSNQPQHF
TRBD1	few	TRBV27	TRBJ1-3	TGTGCCAGCAGTCCCAGGGGGCGGAGTGGAAACACCATATATTTT	CASSPRGRSGNTIYF
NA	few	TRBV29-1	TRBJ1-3	TGCAGCGTTGGGGCAGGGGACACCTCTGGAAACACCATATATTTT	CSVGAGDTSGNTIYF